These T cell receptor beta chains were read from a single sample in a study of cytomegalovirus exposure and HLA in healthy donors. Generated by immunoSEQ multiplex PCR, the TCRdb table keeps only in-frame clones and is missing some. This table holds tens of thousands of clones, roughly 92% found once. Specimen: PBMCs. These receptors were taken from a man younger than 35 in good health and CMV-seronegative. CDR3s include the opening cysteine and the closing phenylalanine or tryptophan. A D gene is named only where the DNA matches it firmly.

CDR3aa: CATSSWTGEGQPQHF
CDR3nt: TGTGCCACCAGCAGCTGGACAGGGGAAGGGCAGCCCCAGCATTTT
v_gene: TRBV15
j_gene: TRBJ1-5
d_gene: TRBD1

CDR3aa: CASRGTGQGQETQYF
CDR3nt: TGTGCCAGCAGGGGGACAGGGCAAGGCCAAGAGACCCAGTACTTC
v_gene: TRBV6-5
j_gene: TRBJ2-5
d_gene: TRBD1

CDR3aa: CASSPTGLYEQYF
CDR3nt: TGTGCCAGTAGTCCAACAGGTCTCTACGAGCAGTACTTC
v_gene: TRBV19
j_gene: TRBJ2-7
d_gene: .

CDR3aa: CASSPRQGDFYEQYF
CDR3nt: TGTGCTAGCAGTCCCCGACAGGGGGACTTCTACGAGCAGTACTTC
v_gene: TRBV7-7
j_gene: TRBJ2-7
d_gene: TRBD1

CDR3aa: CATQDSPTTEAFF
CDR3nt: TGCGCCACCCAGGACAGTCCGACCACTGAAGCTTTCTTT
v_gene: TRBV5-1
j_gene: TRBJ1-1
d_gene: .

CDR3aa: CASPHLVWQGAPRSNQPQHF
CDR3nt: TGTGCCAGCCCCCACCTCGTTTGGCAGGGGGCCCCTAGGAGCAATCAGCCCCAGCATTTT
v_gene: TRBV6-4
j_gene: TRBJ1-5
d_gene: TRBD1

CDR3aa: CSVERDASGVEQYF
CDR3nt: TGCAGCGTTGAAAGAGACGCTAGCGGAGTCGAGCAGTACTTC
v_gene: TRBV29-1
j_gene: TRBJ2-7
d_gene: TRBD2

CDR3aa: CASSIGGATYEQYF
CDR3nt: TGTGCCAGTAGTATAGGCGGGGCGACCTACGAGCAGTACTTC
v_gene: TRBV19
j_gene: TRBJ2-7
d_gene: .

CDR3aa: CASSPRLQGASLTDTQYF
CDR3nt: TGTGCCAGCAGCCCCCGACTGCAGGGGGCTAGTCTCACAGATACGCAGTATTTT
v_gene: TRBV9
j_gene: TRBJ2-3
d_gene: TRBD1

CDR3aa: CASSSLTGGLRNEQFF
CDR3nt: TGTGCCAGCAGCTCCCTTACGGGAGGTCTAAGGAATGAGCAGTTCTTC
v_gene: TRBV7-9
j_gene: TRBJ2-1
d_gene: TRBD2

CDR3aa: CASKSFGGSSSEQYF
CDR3nt: TGTGCCAGCAAATCCTTTGGCGGGAGTAGTTCCGAGCAGTACTTC
v_gene: TRBV28
j_gene: TRBJ2-7
d_gene: TRBD2